The TCR delta chain under discussion was sequenced for a study of γδ T cells in repeated Plasmodium falciparum infection. Study details: Samples were taken at baseline, before some infections, and 21 days after each. Malian gammadelta TCRs were studied during no-transmission periods and across acute malaria episodes. General observations from the study: Compared with Australian children, Malian Vdelta2-negative repertoires seemed more clonal, less diverse, less shared. Waves of new clonotype selection appeared after repeated controlled infections in Vdelta2-negative, largely Vdelta1+, gammadelta T cells.

There are many counts of this clone. Its antigen is still unknown. TCRdb shows a much larger clone's protein in place of this DNA's translation, and the two differ at residue 11, likely through a read error; the protein shown is translated from the DNA. CDR3 size: 18 residues. V was clipped by 1 base and J by 8 bases, with 26 bases between them. Germline CDR1 TSWWSYY, CDR2 QGS. TCRdb reprocessed the multiplex PCR reads using CATT. Among around 50,000 delta-chain clones listed, 1.7% were seen once. Bulk repertoires came from Vgamma9/Vdelta2+ or Vdelta2-negative gammadelta T cells flow-sorted from PBMC. The chain recombines TRDV1 with TRDJ1; possibly TRDD3 for D (5 bases). Here the J gene came from matching the DNA to germline, since TCRdb omits it. The clonotype was recovered from a pool of human donors (malaria-infected and uninfected, not separated). Sequenced material: gamma-delta T cells from blood. The chain's CDR3 is CALGEPLREGGSAGKLIF. DNA of the CDR3: TGTGCTCTTGGGGAACCTCTTCGAGAGGGGGGTAGTGCCGGGAAACTCATCTTT.